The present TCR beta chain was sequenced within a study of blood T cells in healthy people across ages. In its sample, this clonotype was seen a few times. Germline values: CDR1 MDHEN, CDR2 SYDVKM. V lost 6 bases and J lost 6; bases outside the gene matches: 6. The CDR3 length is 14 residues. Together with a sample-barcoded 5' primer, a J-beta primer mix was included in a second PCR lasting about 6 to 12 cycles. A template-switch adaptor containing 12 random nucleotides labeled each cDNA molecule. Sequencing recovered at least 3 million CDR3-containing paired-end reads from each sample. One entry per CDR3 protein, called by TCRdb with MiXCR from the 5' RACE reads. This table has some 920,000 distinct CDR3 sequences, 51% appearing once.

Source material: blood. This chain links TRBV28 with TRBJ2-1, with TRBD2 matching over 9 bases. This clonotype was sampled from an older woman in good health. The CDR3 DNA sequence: TGTGCCAGCAGAGCGGGGGGACTAGGCAATGAGCAGTTCTTC. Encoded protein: CASRAGGLGNEQFF.